This T cell receptor (beta chain) was sequenced in a study of blood T cell repertoires in COVID-19. The CDR3 spans 18 residues. The V segment lost 2 bases and the J segment 5 bases; nucleotides outside the gene matches: 11. Germline V gene data show CDR1 as SGHTA and CDR2 as FQGNSA. Using immunoSEQ multiplex PCR, the repertoire was profiled, and TCRdb retains in-frame clones only, with some absent. The data show about 300,000 clones, 75% to 90% seen once. The sequence was obtained from a woman in her forties or fifties with COVID-19, enrolled during active disease. The chain joins TRBV7-2 to TRBJ2-5; 13 bases agree with TRBD2. The sequencing sample was made of peripheral blood. The CDR3 sequence is CASSLPGRLAGGRETQYF. The CDR3 DNA reads TGTGCCAGCAGCTTACCTGGACGACTAGCGGGAGGTCGGGAGACCCAGTACTTC.